The text below deals with one TCR beta chain. Its antigen remains unknown. Preparing the TCRbeta library involved the use of unique molecular identifiers. TCRdb reprocessed the PCR reads via MiXCR and lists one record per CDR3 protein. The data hold roughly 310,000 distinct CDR3 sequences, with 20% to 30% observed a single time. The data originate from a study of T-cell reconstitution after alpha-beta-depleted transplantation in children. Findings and caveats of the study: Alpha-beta T cells about two months after transplant reportedly derived from several hundred expanded graft clones. T-cell counts and diversity at one year post-transplant came mainly from newly produced T cells. Some patients' high day-60 TCRbeta diversity was attributed to recipient cells surviving conditioning.

V trimming: 9 bases; J trimming: 7 bases; junction bases outside the gene matches: 10. The CDR3 is 14 residues long. Per the germline V gene, CDR1 is LNHDA and CDR2 is SQIVND (reference sequence). This chain uses TRBV19 with TRBJ2-1; 9 nucleotides line up with TRBD1. The source is a male patient between 5 and 17 years old who had a stem cell transplant for acute lymphoblastic leukemia, so the T cells may come from the graft donor. This specimen consisted of PBMCs, mostly from graft donor cells, obtained 180 days after TCRalphabeta/CD19-depleted stem cell transplant. The CDR3 spells CASRRGQGLNEQFF. Here the CDR3 DNA reads TGTGCCAGCCGCCGGGGACAGGGACTAAATGAGCAGTTCTTC.